Below, 25 T cell receptor beta chains from the same sample are listed, as sequenced in a study of blood T cell repertoires in COVID-19. Produced via immunoSEQ multiplex PCR; TCRdb's table is partial and in-frame only. The sample has over 100,000 clones, about four fifths seen once. Sample: peripheral blood. The receptors derive from a man aged 55 to 70 with active or convalescent COVID-19.

The chain is built from TRBV3-1 (or the pseudogene TRBV3-2) and TRBJ2-3; the D gene is possibly TRBD2 (5 bases). Between the trimmed V and J ends, which lost 4 bases and 5 bases, there was a span of 19 bases. The CDR3 contains 16 residues. Germline V lookup: CDR1 LGHDT, CDR2 YNNKEL (reference sequence). CDR3 coding DNA: TGTGCCAGCAGCCGAACTGAGAGGGCTACGGGAGATACGCAGTATTTT. It codes for CASSRTERATGDTQYF.

The chain employs TRBV15 and TRBJ2-6, with a possible D match to TRBD1 (6 bases). Trimming cost V 3 bases and J 3 bases, with 12 bases left between them. Per the germline V gene, CDR1 is LNHNV and CDR2 is YYDKDF (reference sequence). The CDR3 spans 16 residues. CDR3 sequence: CATSRGHSLGANVLTF. The CDR3 coding sequence is TGTGCCACCAGCAGGGGACACTCGCTTGGGGCCAACGTCCTGACTTTC.

The chain combines TRBV12-3 or TRBV12-4 with TRBJ2-1, with 8 bases fitting TRBD1. This CDR3 contains 13 residues. Trimming at V came to 10 bases and at J to 9 bases, leaving 11 bases not matched to a gene. The CDR3: CATRDRTLGEQFF. The CDR3 DNA follows: TGTGCCACTAGGGACAGGACCCTCGGTGAGCAGTTCTTC.

CDR3 DNA: TGTGCCAGCAGCCTGAGCGGGGGCACAGGGCCCACAGATACGCAGTATTTT. Its protein is CASSLSGGTGPTDTQYF. The chain carries TRBV4-2 and TRBJ2-3; TRBD2 aligns across 8 bases. The CDR3 is 17 residues long. CDR1 and CDR2 (germline): LGHNA, YNFKEQ. After removal of 4 bases from V and 2 bases from J, the junction contained 11 bases not matched to a gene.

This clone was picked up many times. The V call is TRBV19, the J call TRBJ2-7; the D gene is possibly TRBD2 (6 bases). V lost 0 bases to trimming and J lost 0 bases, with 9 bases between them. CDR3 length equals 15 residues. The germline CDR1 and CDR2 sequences are LNHDA and SQIVND (reference sequence). CDR3 DNA sequence: TGTGCCAGTAGTATAGATCTCGGGAGCTCCTACGAGCAGTACTTC. Translation gives CASSIDLGSSYEQYF.

This clone came up once. V gene TRBV5-1 combines with J gene TRBJ1-2; 7 bases are shared with TRBD1. The germline V gene has CDR1 SGHRS and CDR2 YFSETQ. The CDR3 sequence is 14 residues long. The ends lost 0 bases at V and 8 bases at J; junction bases unmatched: 7. In DNA form, the CDR3 reads TGCGCCAGCAGCTTGGAAGGGGGCGCGCGGGGCTACACCTTC. Its translation is CASSLEGGARGYTF.

The chain couples TRBV13 to TRBJ1-2, with 10 bases fitting TRBD1. The CDR3 has 16 amino acids. V shed 2 bases, J shed 7 bases, and the junction held 10 bases outside the gene matches. The germline gives CDR1 PRHDT, CDR2 FYEKMQ (reference sequence). The CDR3 reads CASSLRVSTGGLGYTF. The CDR3 DNA sequence: TGTGCCAGCAGCTTAAGGGTATCGACAGGGGGCCTTGGCTACACCTTC.

The chain joins TRBV2 to TRBJ1-4; 9 nucleotides agree with TRBD1. Per germline, CDR1 SNHLY and CDR2 FYNNEI. The CDR3 spans 15 residues. The V gene end was trimmed by 7 bases and the J gene end by 2 bases; junction bases not matched to a gene: 5. The CDR3 loop reads CASTRDRATNEKLFF. In nucleotides, the CDR3 is TGTGCCAGCACCCGGGACAGGGCCACTAATGAAAAACTGTTTTTT.

This clone was counted only a few times. This chain joins TRBV18 and TRBJ2-3; D is perhaps TRBD2 (5 bases). Trimming removed 1 base at V and 3 bases at J, with 8 bases between. Germline CDR1 reads KGHSH; CDR2 reads LQKENI. The CDR3 contains 14 residues. CDR3 nucleotides: TGTGCCAGCTCACCACGAGCGGATACAGATACGCAGTATTTT. Amino acids: CASSPRADTDTQYF. The whole variable domain, remainder taken from reference TRBV18 and TRBJ2-3, is NAGVMQNPRHLVRRRGQEARLRCSPMKGHSHVYWYRQLPEEGLKFMVYLQKENIIDESGMPKERFSAEFPKEGPSILRIQQVVRGDSAAYFCASSPRADTDTQYFGPGTRLTVL.

This clone was found a few times. The chain combines TRBV6-4 with TRBJ2-1, with 10 bases fitting TRBD2. The V and J ends lost 5 bases and 6 bases, in that order; junction bases with no gene match: 4. Germline assignment: CDR1 MRHNA and CDR2 SNTAGT. This CDR3 is 14 amino acids long. CDR3 in DNA: TGTGCCAGCAGTTTAGGGACTAGCGTCAATGAGCAGTTCTTC. Protein sequence: CASSLGTSVNEQFF.

The V and J genes are TRBV30 and TRBJ1-5; D ambiguous. Per germline, CDR1 GTSNPN and CDR2 SVGIG (reference sequence). V lost 2 bases and J lost 6, with 11 bases in between. The CDR3 contains 13 residues. Written as DNA, the CDR3 is TGTGCCTGGAGTCTAGCCCCCGGTCAGCCCCAGCATTTT. It translates to CAWSLAPGQPQHF.

This clone was seen a handful of times. The J gene is TRBJ1-1, the V gene TRBV5-1, with TRBD1 matching over 8 bases. This CDR3 contains 13 residues. Unmatched junction bases numbered 4, after V lost 2 bases and J lost 7 bases. Germline V gene sequence: CDR1 SGHRS, CDR2 YFSETQ. The CDR3 DNA sequence: TGCGCCAGCAGCTTACAGGGGGGCGGTGAAGCTTTCTTT. Amino acids: CASSLQGGGEAFF.

The chain uses TRBV7-9 and TRBJ1-1, with TRBD1 matching 7 bases. The junction had 15 bases not matched to a gene; V was cut back by 5 bases and J by 9 bases. CDR1 SEHNR and CDR2 FQNEAQ come from the germline V gene (reference sequence). The CDR3 runs 15 residues. The CDR3 loop is CASSPPRGRRTQAFF. As DNA, the CDR3 is TGTGCCAGCAGCCCCCCTAGGGGGCGACGGACCCAAGCTTTCTTT.

This clone was seen once. V gene TRBV5-4 combines with J gene TRBJ2-7; D may be TRBD1 (5 bases). The V gene lost 0 bases and the J gene lost 5 bases, with 9 bases spanning the gap. CDR1 is SGHNT, CDR2 YYREEE, per germline (reference sequence). The CDR3 length is 13 residues. The CDR3 is CASSLAKGDEQYF. CDR3 in DNA: TGTGCCAGCAGCTTGGCCAAAGGGGACGAGCAGTACTTC.

CDR3 DNA: TGTGCCAGCAGCCGAGGGGCAGGGAGGGACTATGGCTACACCTTC. The encoded protein is CASSRGAGRDYGYTF. The chain is built from TRBV7-3 and TRBJ1-2, with TRBD1 as a possible D gene (5 bases). The CDR3 totals 15 residues. Germline V gene lookup returns CDR1 SGHTA and CDR2 FQGTGA. Between the trimmed V and J ends, which lost 5 bases and 3 bases, there was a span of 16 bases.

This chain uses TRBV3-1 (or the pseudogene TRBV3-2) with TRBJ2-2; D possibly corresponds to TRBD1 (6 bases). The CDR3 contains 15 residues. Trimming took off 4 bases at V and 5 bases at J, with 14 bases between the two ends. CDR1 and CDR2 (germline): LGHDT, YNNKEL (reference sequence). CDR3 DNA: TGTGCCAGCAGCCCCCGATTTCAGGGGACCGGGGAGCTGTTTTTT. Encoded protein: CASSPRFQGTGELFF.

This clone was recorded a few times. The rearrangement joins TRBV30 to TRBJ2-5; 11 nucleotides agree with TRBD1. Germline lookup yields CDR1 GTSNPN and CDR2 SVGIG (reference sequence). J lost 4 bases, V lost 0 bases, and 7 bases had no gene match. There are 16 residues in the CDR3. CDR3 DNA: TGTGCCTGGAGTGTACGGACAGGGGGCGAGGGAGAGACCCAGTACTTC. Amino acids: CAWSVRTGGEGETQYF.

The chain couples TRBV28 to TRBJ2-7; 7 nucleotides align to TRBD1. The germline V gene has CDR1 MDHEN and CDR2 SYDVKM. This CDR3 has 16 residues. The V segment lost 6 bases and the J segment 1 base; nucleotides outside the gene matches: 12. Here the CDR3 reads CASRKGGDSGSYEQYF. DNA for the CDR3: TGTGCCAGCAGAAAAGGTGGGGACAGTGGTTCCTACGAGCAGTACTTC.

The rearrangement joins TRBV14 to TRBJ2-2; unclear D gene. V was shortened by 1 base and J by 2 bases, with 11 bases between the two germline ends. The CDR3 runs to 16 residues. Germline CDR1 reads SGHDN; CDR2 reads FVKESK. The DNA for the CDR3 is TGTGCCAGCAGCCAAGTGTTGGTGCGAAACACCGGGGAGCTGTTTTTT. Amino acids: CASSQVLVRNTGELFF.

The count of this clone is one. V usage is TRBV3-1 (or the pseudogene TRBV3-2) and J usage is TRBJ1-6; no firm D call. CDR1 is LGHDT, CDR2 YNNKEL, per germline (reference sequence). The V end lost 4 bases, the J end lost 0 bases, and 13 bases lay between the germline ends. The CDR3 totals 17 residues. The CDR3, as DNA: TGTGCCAGCAGCCGGACTCCGAGGAGCTCCTATAATTCACCCCTCCACTTT. As protein: CASSRTPRSSYNSPLHF.

This clone has just one count. V gene TRBV30 combines with J gene TRBJ1-5; TRBD1 matches at 7 bases. The CDR3 loop spans 14 amino acids. Trimming removed 0 bases from V and 7 bases from J; junction bases left unmatched: 6. Germline CDR1 is GTSNPN and CDR2 is SVGIG (reference sequence). CDR3 DNA sequence: TGTGCCTGGAGTGTACTAGGGGGCGAACAGCCCCAGCATTTT. It codes for CAWSVLGGEQPQHF. The complete variable domain, with remaining parts taken from reference TRBV30 and TRBJ1-5, reads SQTIHQWPATLVQPVGSPLSLECTVEGTSNPNLYWYRQAAGRGLQLLFYSVGIGQISSEVPQNLSASRPQDRQFILSSKKLLLSDSGFYLCAWSVLGGEQPQHFGDGTRLSIL.

The chain employs TRBV15 and TRBJ1-2; TRBD1 is a possible D gene (5 bases). The CDR3 has 13 residues. Trimming left V 3 bases short and J 11 bases short, with 16 bases between. Looked up from germline, CDR1 is LNHNV and CDR2 is YYDKDF (reference sequence). The CDR3 protein is CATSRVKAGMYTF. As DNA, the CDR3 is TGTGCCACCAGCAGGGTGAAAGCAGGGATGTACACCTTC.

V gene TRBV15 combines with J gene TRBJ1-1; 8 bases line up with TRBD1. Germline V gene sequence: CDR1 LNHNV, CDR2 YYDKDF (reference sequence). With 1 base clipped from V and 0 bases from J, the junction kept 1 base outside the gene matches. The CDR3 has 15 residues. CDR3 coding DNA: TGTGCCACCAGCAGAGGACAGGGGATGAACACTGAAGCTTTCTTT. It encodes CATSRGQGMNTEAFF.

V usage is TRBV10-3 and J usage is TRBJ2-1; the match to TRBD2 covers 10 bases. The germline V gene has CDR1 ENHRY and CDR2 SYGVKD. With V trimmed by 6 bases and J by 7 bases, 12 bases remained unmatched. CDR3 length: 16 residues. The CDR3, as DNA: TGTGCCATCAGATCCTTAGCGGGAGGAGGGGTTAATGAGCAGTTCTTC. This sequence encodes CAIRSLAGGGVNEQFF.

V gene TRBV19 combines with J gene TRBJ2-7; D might be TRBD2 (5 bases). Germline V CDR1 and CDR2: LNHDA, SQIVND (reference sequence). Trimming cost V 5 bases and J 5 bases, with 16 bases left between them. The CDR3 contains 14 residues. CDR3 DNA: TGTGCCAGTAGTCCCTTGGGTGGGAGTGACGAGCAGTACTTC. Protein sequence: CASSPLGGSDEQYF.